This is a list of T cell receptor beta chains from one sample in a study of cytomegalovirus exposure and HLA in healthy donors. Using immunoSEQ multiplex PCR, the repertoire was profiled, and TCRdb retains in-frame clones only, with some absent. Of about 250,000 clones listed, about 90% are singletons. Sequenced sample: PBMCs. The receptors originated from a man aged 18 to 30 in good health and CMV-seropositive. Both conserved end residues are part of each CDR3. A D gene is named only where the DNA matches it firmly. Part of the rows lack a size; the others show once, few, many or a class for expanded clones.

>-|TRBV6-1|TRBJ1-5|-
CASRFGNQPQHF
TGTGCCAGCAGGTTTGGCAATCAGCCCCAGCATTTT
>-|TRBV4-2|TRBJ2-2|-
CASSQDRDTGELFF
TGTGCCAGCAGCCAAGACCGTGACACCGGGGAGCTGTTTTTT
>-|TRBV7-9|TRBJ2-1|-
CASSLSRGTYNEQFF
TGTGCCAGCAGCTTAAGCAGGGGCACCTACAATGAGCAGTTCTTC
>-|TRBV6-5|TRBJ2-1|TRBD1
CASTSGTGNTNEQFF
TGTGCCAGCACCTCCGGGACAGGGAACACCAATGAGCAGTTCTTC
>-|TRBV5-6|TRBJ2-7|-
CASSFVDRGIDEQYF
TGTGCCAGCAGCTTCGTGGACCGGGGTATCGACGAGCAGTACTTC
>once|TRBV5-4|TRBJ1-1|TRBD1
CASSLWTGNEAFF
TGTGCCAGCAGCTTATGGACAGGAAATGAAGCTTTCTTT
>-|TRBV27|TRBJ2-1|TRBD1
CASSFAGTGRSEQFF
TGTGCCAGCAGTTTCGCCGGGACAGGGCGAAGCGAGCAGTTCTTC
>-|TRBV11-3|TRBJ2-7|TRBD2
CASSSPGLAGAEQYF
TGTGCCAGCAGCTCCCCGGGACTAGCGGGCGCCGAGCAGTACTTC
>-|TRBV6-5|TRBJ1-1|TRBD1
CASTRTGPVSTEAFF
TGTGCCAGCACCAGGACAGGGCCCGTGAGCACTGAAGCTTTCTTT
>-|TRBV6-5|TRBJ1-2|-
CASSYSSGTGYTF
TGTGCCAGCAGTTACTCGTCAGGTACTGGCTACACCTTC
>-|TRBV28|TRBJ1-5|-
CASSSGDQPQHF
TGTGCCAGCAGTTCAGGGGATCAGCCCCAGCATTTT
>-|TRBV7-7|TRBJ1-1|-
CASSASLGDNTEAFF
TGTGCCAGCAGCGCATCGCTCGGAGATAACACTGAAGCTTTCTTT
>many|TRBV7-9|TRBJ1-5|TRBD1
CASSLADRDNQPQHF
TGTGCCAGCAGCTTAGCAGACAGGGACAATCAGCCCCAGCATTTT
>-|TRBV2|TRBJ2-1|-
CASSEGRGRSSYNEQFF
TGTGCCAGCAGTGAAGGGCGAGGCAGAAGCTCCTACAATGAGCAGTTCTTC
>-|TRBV4-1|TRBJ1-1|-
CASSQVQRENTEAFF
TGCGCCAGCAGCCAAGTTCAGCGGGAGAACACTGAAGCTTTCTTT
>-|TRBV5-6|TRBJ1-5|-
CASSLALTSNQPQHF
TGTGCCAGCAGCTTGGCCTTAACGAGCAATCAGCCCCAGCATTTT
>once|TRBV10-3|TRBJ2-7|TRBD2
CAAGTSGIYEQYF
TGTGCCGCCGGGACTAGCGGGATATACGAGCAGTACTTC
>once|TRBV10-3|TRBJ2-2|-
CAISESTGEVGELFF
TGTGCCATCAGTGAGTCCACAGGAGAGGTCGGGGAGCTGTTTTTT
>-|TRBV6-5|TRBJ2-7|TRBD2
CASGERETSEQYF
TGTGCCAGCGGCGAGCGGGAGACATCCGAGCAGTACTTC
>-|TRBV7-3|TRBJ1-2|-
CASSFLEGGSYTF
TGTGCCAGCAGCTTCTTGGAGGGTGGAAGCTACACCTTC
>-|TRBV27|TRBJ2-2|TRBD2
CASSRRTSGRNTGELFF
TGTGCCAGCAGTCGCAGGACTAGCGGGAGAAACACCGGGGAGCTGTTTTTT
>-|TRBV18|TRBJ2-7|-
CASSPRGVTYEQYF
TGTGCCAGCTCACCACGGGGAGTAACCTACGAGCAGTACTTC
>-|TRBV6-1|TRBJ1-2|-
CASSEATGLDYGYTF
TGTGCCAGCAGTGAAGCCACAGGGTTGGACTATGGCTACACCTTC
>-|TRBV29-1|TRBJ2-2|TRBD2
CSVPLNPSSGRYPNTGELFF
TGCAGCGTTCCTCTCAACCCGTCTAGCGGGAGGTATCCGAACACCGGGGAGCTGTTTTTT
>-|TRBV6-1|TRBJ1-3|-
CASSEVGAGNTIYF
TGTGCCAGCAGTGAGGTCGGAGCAGGGAACACCATATATTTT
>-|TRBV7-9|TRBJ2-7|TRBD2
CASSSRTSGSYEQYF
TGTGCCAGCAGCTCTCGGACTAGCGGCTCCTACGAGCAGTACTTC
>once|TRBV23-1|TRBJ1-3|-
CASIEIHSGNTIYF
TGCGCCAGCATTGAGATCCACTCTGGAAACACCATATATTTT
>-|TRBV28|TRBJ2-5|TRBD2
CASSSRLAGREETQYF
TGTGCCAGCAGCTCGAGACTAGCGGGGAGGGAAGAGACCCAGTACTTC
>-|TRBV20-1|TRBJ2-1|-
CSARVATKQFF
TGCAGTGCTAGGGTAGCGACCAAGCAGTTCTTC
>-|TRBV18|TRBJ2-3|-
CASSLGGVEDTQYF
TGTGCCAGCTCCCTTGGGGGAGTGGAAGATACGCAGTATTTT
>-|TRBV6-5|TRBJ1-1|-
CASSSRTANTEAFF
TGTGCCAGCAGTTCTCGGACAGCGAACACTGAAGCTTTCTTT
>-|TRBV15|TRBJ1-5|TRBD1
CATRRQGIGNQPQHF
TGTGCCACCAGGAGACAGGGGATAGGCAATCAGCCCCAGCATTTT
>-|TRBV28|TRBJ2-7|-
CASSSSQVLSYEQYF
TGTGCCAGCAGTTCCTCACAGGTCCTCTCCTACGAGCAGTACTTC
>-|TRBV19|TRBJ1-5|TRBD1
CASIGQGAQSNQPQHF
TGTGCCAGTATTGGACAGGGGGCGCAAAGCAATCAGCCCCAGCATTTT
>-|TRBV5-1|TRBJ2-1|TRBD1
CASSLGAGGNEQFF
TGCGCCAGCAGCTTGGGGGCAGGGGGCAATGAGCAGTTCTTC
>-|TRBV2|TRBJ1-2|-
CASSVNRDNYGYTF
TGTGCCAGCAGTGTAAACAGGGATAACTATGGCTACACCTTC
>-|TRBV4-1|TRBJ1-2|-
CASSQAGGRRSDGYTF
TGCGCCAGCAGCCAAGCGGGAGGCCGCCGGTCGGATGGCTACACCTTC
>few|TRBV19|TRBJ2-5|-
CAQELNREETQYF
TGTGCCCAAGAATTGAACAGGGAGGAGACCCAGTACTTC
>-|TRBV5-1|TRBJ2-1|-
CASSLSLVYNEQFF
TGCGCCAGCAGCTTGAGTCTGGTCTACAATGAGCAGTTCTTC
>-|TRBV11-2|TRBJ2-1|TRBD1
CASSLDRGLNEQFF
TGTGCCAGCAGCCTGGACAGGGGGCTCAATGAGCAGTTCTTC